What follows are 23 T cell receptor beta chains derived from one specimen sequenced in a study of T-cell reconstitution after alpha-beta-depleted transplantation in children. Unique molecular identifiers tagged the TCRbeta library. TCRdb reprocessed the PCR reads with MiXCR, giving one entry per CDR3 protein. This sample has approximately 350,000 distinct CDR3 sequences, with 15% to 20% found just once. The specimen was PBMCs, mostly from graft donor cells, collected 360 days after TCRalphabeta/CD19-depleted stem cell transplant. The receptors were gathered from a male patient aged 2-15 years who had a stem cell transplant for acute lymphoblastic leukemia, so the T cells may come from the graft donor.

The V gene is TRBV2, the J gene TRBJ2-3, with 13 bases that match TRBD2. V shed 10 bases, J shed 1 base, and the junction held 11 bases outside the gene matches. The length of the CDR3 is 17 residues. Germline V gene lookup returns CDR1 SNHLY and CDR2 FYNNEI. In nucleotides, the CDR3 is TGTGCCATCAGCGGACTAGCGGGAGCCCTCCGCACAGATACGCAGTATTTT. This translates into CAISGLAGALRTDTQYF.

This clonotype has only a few counts. The chain combines TRBV3-1 with TRBJ2-5; D remains ambiguous. The CDR3 contains 15 residues. V was cut by 4 bases and J by 4 bases, with 16 bases left in between. The germline V gene encodes CDR1 LGHDT and CDR2 YNNKEL (reference sequence). The chain's CDR3 is CASSPTASKGETQYF. For the CDR3, the DNA is TGTGCCAGCAGCCCAACTGCTAGTAAGGGAGAGACCCAGTACTTC.

The chain carries TRBV7-2 and TRBJ2-7; TRBD2 matches 7 bases. The CDR3 is made up of 14 amino acids. CDR1 is SGHTA, CDR2 FQGNSA, per germline. V lost 5 bases, J lost 0 bases, and 4 bases stayed unmatched. CDR3 in DNA: TGTGCCAGCAGCCGCGCGGGGGTCTCCTACGAGCAGTACTTC. Protein product: CASSRAGVSYEQYF.

This clonotype was counted only a few times. The V gene is TRBV12-3 or TRBV12-4, the J gene TRBJ2-2; D call uncertain. V lost 6 bases and J 2 bases, leaving 13 bases between the germline ends. The CDR3 contains 15 residues. CDR3: CASSTEIPNTGELFF. As DNA, the CDR3 is TGTGCCAGCAGCACGGAAATCCCAAACACCGGGGAGCTGTTTTTT.

This clonotype was detected a few times. The J gene is TRBJ2-3, the V gene TRBV30; the D gene is possibly TRBD2 (5 bases). Germline loops: CDR1 GTSNPN, CDR2 SVGIG (reference sequence). The CDR3 length is 14 residues. CDR3 amino acids: CARSQRRRTDTQYF. CDR3 bases: TGTGCTCGGTCTCAGCGGAGACGCACAGATACGCAGTATTTT.

This clonotype was found a few times. The chain carries TRBV25-1 and TRBJ1-2; 9 nucleotides match TRBD1. Germline-derived CDR1 and CDR2 are MGHDK and SYGVNS. The CDR3 is made up of 22 amino acids. V was clipped by 6 bases and J by 0 bases; unmatched bases: 26. The CDR3: CASSPLGHSGTGSLLANYGYTF. The CDR3 DNA follows: TGTGCCAGCAGCCCCCTAGGCCATAGCGGGACAGGGTCACTCCTAGCTAACTATGGCTACACCTTC.

This clonotype was found a few times. The rearrangement joins TRBV4-3 to TRBJ1-3, with D uncertain. CDR3 length: 18 amino acids. CDR1 LGHNA and CDR2 YSLEER come from the germline V gene. Trimming removed 0 bases from V and 0 bases from J, with 15 bases in between. CDR3 residues: CASSQERVGWHSGNTIYF. DNA of the CDR3: TGCGCCAGCAGCCAAGAGAGGGTGGGGTGGCACTCTGGAAACACCATATATTTT.

The gene calls are TRBV28 and TRBJ2-3; perhaps D is TRBD1 or TRBD2 (5 bases each). This CDR3 is built from 14 residues. CDR1 and CDR2 (germline): MDHEN, SYDVKM. Deletions cut 1 base from V and 6 bases from J, with 11 bases between. The chain's CDR3 is CASSLLGWGDTQYF. Written as DNA, the CDR3 is TGTGCCAGCAGTTTATTGGGGTGGGGGGATACGCAGTATTTT.

The chain carries TRBV7-2 and TRBJ2-2, with D hard to call. Per the germline V gene, CDR1 is SGHTA and CDR2 is FQGNSA. Trimming shortened V by 5 bases and J by 4 bases, and 11 bases separated the two germline ends. This CDR3 is 14 amino acids long. DNA for the CDR3: TGTGCCAGCAGCCCCGGCGGCCCCACCGGGGAGCTGTTTTTT. Protein: CASSPGGPTGELFF.

This clonotype was observed many times. The gene calls are TRBV5-1 and TRBJ1-1, with TRBD1 matching over 8 bases. CDR3 size: 17 residues. Germline V gene data show CDR1 as SGHRS and CDR2 as YFSETQ. J gave up 1 base and V 4 bases, and 12 bases lay outside the gene matches. CDR3 nucleotides: TGCGCCAGCAGCCTACGGACAGGGATATATGCGAACACTGAAGCTTTCTTT. As protein: CASSLRTGIYANTEAFF.

There are a few counts of this clonotype. V gene TRBV7-3 combines with J gene TRBJ2-1; 10 bases align to TRBD2. J was trimmed by 4 bases and V by 6 bases; bases with no gene match: 6. Germline V gene lookup returns CDR1 SGHTA and CDR2 FQGTGA. This CDR3 is 15 amino acids long. The CDR3 DNA follows: TGTGCCAGCAGGGCGACTAGCGGGTCATACAATGAGCAGTTCTTC. Encoded protein: CASRATSGSYNEQFF.

The rearrangement joins TRBV15 to TRBJ1-1, with D uncertain. The CDR3 is made up of 16 amino acids. Germline CDR1 is LNHNV and CDR2 is YYDKDF (reference sequence). Deletions cut 0 bases from V and 1 base from J, with 12 bases between. CDR3 loop: CATSRDQEGGNTEAFF. CDR3 DNA sequence: TGTGCCACCAGCAGAGATCAGGAGGGAGGGAACACTGAAGCTTTCTTT.

This clonotype has more than one count but fewer than ten. The chain recombines TRBV29-1 with TRBJ2-7, with D possibly being TRBD2 (5 bases). CDR3 length equals 14 residues. Germline loops: CDR1 SQVTM, CDR2 ANQGSEA. V gave up 3 bases and J gave up 0 bases, with 12 bases separating them. In nucleotides, the CDR3 is TGCAGCGTTGAGGTTAGCGAAAACTCCTACGAGCAGTACTTC. Its translation: CSVEVSENSYEQYF.

There are many counts of this clonotype. The V call is TRBV12-3 or TRBV12-4, the J call TRBJ2-5, with D perhaps matching TRBD2 (6 bases). The V end lost 5 bases, the J end lost 4 bases, and 11 bases lay between the germline ends. The CDR3 length is 13 residues. CDR3 region: CASSPSGVETQYF. DNA of the CDR3: TGTGCCAGCAGTCCCTCGGGGGTAGAGACCCAGTACTTC.

This clonotype was seen a handful of times. The chain carries TRBV9 and TRBJ2-3; 14 bases map to TRBD2. Trimming cost V 0 bases and J 2 bases; bases outside gene matches: 5. This CDR3 is built from 18 residues. Germline V gene data show CDR1 as SGDLS and CDR2 as YYNGEE. CDR3 in DNA: TGTGCCAGCAGCGTAGACCCGGGACTAGCGGGGGCCACAGATACGCAGTATTTT. Protein sequence: CASSVDPGLAGATDTQYF. Drawing the rest from reference TRBV9 and TRBJ2-3, the complete variable domain is DSGVTQTPKHLITATGQRVTLRCSPRSGDLSVYWYQQSLDQGLQFLIQYYNGEERAKGNILERFSAQQFPDLHSELNLSSLELGDSALYFCASSVDPGLAGATDTQYFGPGTRLTVL.

The chain uses TRBV4-1 and TRBJ2-7; a possible D gene is TRBD2 (6 bases). CDR1 is MGHRA, CDR2 YSYEKL, per germline. V shed 1 base and J shed 5 bases, with 15 bases lying between them. There are 15 residues in the CDR3. The CDR3 DNA reads TGCGCCAGCAGCCAAGTACCGGGAGACCCCCACGAGCAGTACTTC. Amino acid sequence: CASSQVPGDPHEQYF.

This CDR3 reads CASSLTPTEETQYF. The DNA for the CDR3 is TGTGCCAGCAGCCTAACCCCGACAGAAGAGACCCAGTACTTC. V gene TRBV6-1 combines with J gene TRBJ2-5; weak D call: TRBD1 (5 bases). V lost 6 bases to trimming and J lost 3 bases, with 14 bases between them. Germline CDR1 is MNHNS and CDR2 is SASEGT. This CDR3 is 14 amino acids long.

The V and J genes are TRBV4-3 and TRBJ2-1; TRBD2 matches 16 bases. J was trimmed by 4 bases and V by 0 bases; bases with no gene match: 3. The CDR3 is 18 amino acids. The germline V gene encodes CDR1 LGHNA and CDR2 YSLEER. The CDR3, as DNA: TGCGCCAGCAGCCAAGAGGGACTAGCGGGGGGGATTTACAATGAGCAGTTCTTC. It yields the protein CASSQEGLAGGIYNEQFF.

V is TRBV11-2 and J is TRBJ1-4; D is uncertain. The CDR3 is 14 amino acids. Germline CDR1 and CDR2: SGHAT and FQNNGV. With 3 bases removed from V and 3 bases from J, the gap between germline ends came to 8 bases. This chain's CDR3 is CASSFTRANEKLFF. The CDR3 DNA reads TGTGCCAGCAGCTTCACACGGGCTAATGAAAAACTGTTTTTT.

This clonotype was counted ten times or more. This chain uses TRBV7-3 with TRBJ2-7; 10 nucleotides match TRBD2. The length of the CDR3 is 15 residues. Germline CDR1 SGHTA, CDR2 FQGTGA. With 5 bases clipped from V and 7 bases from J, the junction kept 11 bases outside the gene matches. The CDR3 loop is CASSNGLAALGEQYF. CDR3 sequence (DNA): TGTGCCAGCAGCAATGGACTAGCGGCCCTTGGAGAGCAGTACTTC.

The rearrangement links TRBV4-3 to TRBJ2-3; D tentatively fits TRBD1 or TRBD2 (5 bases each). The CDR3 totals 17 residues. Trimming removed 1 base at V and 2 bases at J, with 16 bases between. Germline V lookup: CDR1 LGHNA, CDR2 YSLEER. The CDR3 bases are TGCGCCAGCAGCCAAGCTGGGACGACAACCTCCACAGATACGCAGTATTTT. It translates to CASSQAGTTTSTDTQYF.

The chain employs TRBV20-1 and TRBJ2-7, with a weak D call TRBD2 (6 bases). V lost 0 bases and J 6 bases, leaving 18 bases between the germline ends. Germline V gives CDR1 DFQATT, CDR2 SNEGSKA (reference sequence). CDR3 size: 15 residues. CDR3 in amino acids: CSARDPASVGVEQYF. The CDR3 nucleotides read TGCAGTGCTAGAGACCCGGCTAGCGTTGGGGTCGAGCAGTACTTC.

This clonotype turned up a few times. The gene calls are TRBV6-2 or TRBV6-3 and TRBJ2-1; D may be TRBD2 (7 bases). V dropped 0 bases and J dropped 6 bases, with 24 bases sitting between them. This CDR3 has 19 residues. The germline CDR1 and CDR2 sequences are MNHEY and SVGEGT. The CDR3 DNA sequence: TGTGCCAGCAGTTACTCTGTTGGGGGCGGGAGTGTAATAATCAATGAGCAGTTCTTC. Translation gives CASSYSVGGGSVIINEQFF.